This is a list of T cell receptor beta chains from one sample in a study of cytomegalovirus exposure and HLA in healthy donors. TCRdb's table, derived via immunoSEQ multiplex PCR, lists solely in-frame clones and lacks some. The sample has some 200,000 clones; roughly 13% are singletons. The material sequenced was PBMCs. These receptors all stem from a man aged 50 or older in good health and CMV-seropositive. The CDR3 runs from the conserved cysteine through the conserved F or W. A D gene is named only where the DNA matches it firmly. Not all rows give a size; the values are once, few, many and, for expanded clones, a class.

TRBJ2-5 . . TRBV6-6 TGTGCCAGCAGTTACGGGGACTGGTACCAAGAGACCCAGTACTTC CASSYGDWYQETQYF
TRBJ1-2 TRBD1 . TRBV7-9 TGTGCCAGCAGCGCAACAGGGGCGAGAAACTATGGCTACACCTTC CASSATGARNYGYTF
TRBJ2-2 . few TRBV19 TGTGCCAGTAGTATGGTAGCGCGGGCAGTTACCGGGGAGCTGTTTTTT CASSMVARAVTGELFF
TRBJ1-1 TRBD1 . TRBV6-5 TGTGCCAGAAGGGACAGGGCAAAAGGATTAGCTTTCTTT CARRDRAKGLAFF
TRBJ2-1 TRBD2 . TRBV5-1 TGCGCCAGCAGCACAGGACTAGCGGGGGGTAATGAGCAGTTCTTC CASSTGLAGGNEQFF
TRBJ1-1 . . TRBV2 TGTGCCACCTCCCTATTGGACACAGGATTAGTTGAAGCTTTCTTT CATSLLDTGLVEAFF
TRBJ2-5 . . TRBV9 TGTGCCAGCAGCGCTGGGTTGGCCCAGGGGACCCAGTACTTC CASSAGLAQGTQYF
TRBJ1-6 TRBD1 few TRBV10-3 TGTGCCAGTACGACAGGGAAGGCTTCACCCCTCCACTTT CASTTGKASPLHF
TRBJ2-2 TRBD1 . TRBV29-1 TGCAGCGTCCGGGACAGGGGACTCACCGGGGAGCTGTTTTTT CSVRDRGLTGELFF
TRBJ1-1 . few TRBV6-6 TGTGCCAGCAGTGGGGAGGTCGCGAACACTGAAGCTTTCTTT CASSGEVANTEAFF
TRBJ1-1 . . TRBV6-1 TGTGCCAGCACCCCGTTAGGTGGGGGCAGCACTGAAGCTTTCTTT CASTPLGGGSTEAFF
TRBJ1-1 . few TRBV30 TGTGCCTGGAGGGGGGCAGTGTACACTGAAGCTTTCTTT CAWRGAVYTEAFF
TRBJ2-7 TRBD2 few TRBV2 TGTGCCAGCAGTGGAGGGCTAGCGGGGGGGTCCTACGAGCAGTACTTC CASSGGLAGGSYEQYF
TRBJ1-4 . . TRBV10-3 TGTGCCATACGGGGGAGTTCAGGTGAAAAACTGTTTTTT CAIRGSSGEKLFF
TRBJ1-2 TRBD1 once TRBV7-2 TGTGCCAGCAGCTTAGACTTGCGACAGGGATTTGGCTACACCTTC CASSLDLRQGFGYTF
TRBJ2-4 . few TRBV7-9 TGTGCCAGCAGCCCCCTAACGGGTGCAAACATTCAGTACTTC CASSPLTGANIQYF
TRBJ2-5 . . TRBV9 TGTGCCAGCAGCGTAGGGACTTCCTCGGAGACCCAGTACTTC CASSVGTSSETQYF
TRBJ2-2 . . TRBV11-1 TGTGCCAGCAGCCACTACCGGAGGGGGCCGAACACCGGGGAGCTGTTTTTT CASSHYRRGPNTGELFF
TRBJ2-6 . few TRBV5-6 TGTGCCAGCAGCTTGAGCGGATCTGGGGCCAACGTCCTGACTTTC CASSLSGSGANVLTF
TRBJ1-5 . . TRBV28 TGTGCCAGCAGAGTTCTCCCTGGGGGAGGACTTAGCAATCAGCCCCAGCATTTT CASRVLPGGGLSNQPQHF
TRBJ2-5 . . TRBV19 TGTGCCAGACCTCCCGGGGAGGAGACCCAGTACTTC CARPPGEETQYF
TRBJ1-1 . few TRBV5-5 TGTGCCAGCAGCTTAGAGGGACTACCGAACACTGAAGCTTTCTTT CASSLEGLPNTEAFF
TRBJ1-2 TRBD1 . TRBV7-2 TGTGCCAGCAGCTTAGACCCGGGACAGGGGGGCTATGGCTACACCTTC CASSLDPGQGGYGYTF
TRBJ2-5 . . TRBV5-6 TGTGCCAGCAGCCGTCGGTCTGAACGCGGGGAGGCCCAGTACTTC CASSRRSERGEAQYF
TRBJ2-3 TRBD2 few TRBV27 TGTGCCAGCAGTATTAGCGGGGGGAGCACAGATACGCAGTATTTT CASSISGGSTDTQYF
TRBJ1-1 TRBD1 . TRBV28 TGTGCCAGCAGTTCCACAGGGGGTCTAAACACTGAAGCTTTCTTT CASSSTGGLNTEAFF
TRBJ1-5 TRBD1 few TRBV5-1 TGCGCCAGCAGCTTGACCGGGACAGAAAATCAGCCCCAGCATTTT CASSLTGTENQPQHF
TRBJ1-4 . few TRBV7-9 TGTGCCAGCAGCTTTGGCAGGGGAGTTGCAACTAATGAAAAACTGTTTTTT CASSFGRGVATNEKLFF
TRBJ2-2 . . TRBV28 TGTGCCAGCAGAGACGGCGGGTTGGCCGGGGAGCTGTTTTTT CASRDGGLAGELFF
TRBJ1-1 TRBD1 few TRBV18 TGTGCCAGCTCACGACAGGGTGGGGGAAATACTGAAGCTTTCTTT CASSRQGGGNTEAFF
TRBJ1-2 . . TRBV25-1 TGTGCCAGCACCCCCAGGGGCAGCTCGGGTGGCTACACCTTC CASTPRGSSGGYTF
TRBJ1-2 TRBD1 few TRBV30 TGTGCCTGGATATACAGGGGCCTTAACTATGGCTACACCTTC CAWIYRGLNYGYTF
TRBJ1-2 . few TRBV9 TGTGCCAGCAGCGCCTGGACAGATAGAGGGGGCTACACCTTC CASSAWTDRGGYTF
TRBJ1-1 TRBD1 . TRBV19 TGTGCCAGTGGGGGACAGATTATGAACACTGAAGCTTTCTTT CASGGQIMNTEAFF
TRBJ1-6 TRBD1 . TRBV4-3 TGCGCCAGCAGCCAAGATGGGACAGGGGTTAGTAATTCACCCCTCCACTTT CASSQDGTGVSNSPLHF
TRBJ2-2 . . TRBV7-7 TGTGCCAGCAGCTTTCTCGAGGGCGGGGAGCTGTTTTTT CASSFLEGGELFF
TRBJ1-6 . . TRBV7-6 TGTGCCAGCAGATGGAGACCCTCGGAGAATTCACCCCTCCACTTT CASRWRPSENSPLHF
TRBJ2-5 . few TRBV6-6 TGTGCCAGCAGTTACGGCGAGACCCAGTACTTC CASSYGETQYF
TRBJ1-1 . few TRBV19 TGTGCCAGTAGCGGGGGAGGACAACCGAACACTGAAGCTTTCTTT CASSGGGQPNTEAFF
TRBJ1-2 . . TRBV28 TGTGCCAGCAGTTTAAGCCAGGGTGGCTATGGCTACACCTTC CASSLSQGGYGYTF
TRBJ1-2 . few TRBV4-3 TGCGCCAGCAGCCAGCTCCACACGAATGGCTACACCTTC CASSQLHTNGYTF
TRBJ1-4 . few TRBV6-5 TGTGCCAGCAGTTACTCGACCCCCCATAGCGGTGAAAAACTGTTTTTT CASSYSTPHSGEKLFF
TRBJ2-2 . few TRBV2 TGTGCCAGCGCGGGACAGACTCGAGAAACCGGGGAGCTGTTTTTT CASAGQTRETGELFF
TRBJ1-3 . few TRBV30 TGTGCCTGGAGTGTACGTGGCAGTGGAAACACCATATATTTT CAWSVRGSGNTIYF
TRBJ1-6 TRBD1 . TRBV2 TGTGCCAGCACTGACAGGGAAAACTCACCCCTCCACTTT CASTDRENSPLHF
TRBJ1-2 TRBD1 few TRBV7-8 TGTGCCAGTAGCTTAGACAGGGGGGTAGAAAATGGCTACACCTTC CASSLDRGVENGYTF
TRBJ2-5 TRBD2 . TRBV5-4 TGTGCCAGCAGCTTGGCCGCGACTAGCGGGGCCAAAACCCAGTACTTC CASSLAATSGAKTQYF
TRBJ2-2 TRBD1 . TRBV28 TGTGCCAGCAGAGGGACAGGGGAGGGCACCGGGGAGCTGTTTTTT CASRGTGEGTGELFF
TRBJ1-5 . many TRBV11-1 TGTGCCAGCAGCCTGACCGGCCGGGGACAGCCCCAGCATTTT CASSLTGRGQPQHF
TRBJ2-3 TRBD2 . TRBV9 TGTGCCAGCAGCGCCTTACTAGCGGGGGGCACAGATACGCAGTATTTT CASSALLAGGTDTQYF
TRBJ2-2 TRBD2 . TRBV9 TGTGCCAGCAGCCTCGGGGGGGGATCCGGGGAGCTGTTTTTT CASSLGGGSGELFF